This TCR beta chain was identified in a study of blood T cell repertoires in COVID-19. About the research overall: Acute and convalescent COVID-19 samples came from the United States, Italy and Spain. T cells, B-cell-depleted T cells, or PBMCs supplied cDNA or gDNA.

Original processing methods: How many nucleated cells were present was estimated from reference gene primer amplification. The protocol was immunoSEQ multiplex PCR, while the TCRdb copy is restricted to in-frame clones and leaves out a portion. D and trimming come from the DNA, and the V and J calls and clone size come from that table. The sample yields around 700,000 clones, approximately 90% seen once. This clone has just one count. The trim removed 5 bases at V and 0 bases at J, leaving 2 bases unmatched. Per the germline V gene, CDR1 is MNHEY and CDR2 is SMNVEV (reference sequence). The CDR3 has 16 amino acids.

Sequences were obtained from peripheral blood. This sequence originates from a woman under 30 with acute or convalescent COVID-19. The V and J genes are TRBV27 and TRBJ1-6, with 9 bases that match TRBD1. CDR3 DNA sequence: TGTGCCAGCAGTGGGACAGGGAGCTCCTATAATTCACCCCTCCACTTT. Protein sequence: CASSGTGSSYNSPLHF.